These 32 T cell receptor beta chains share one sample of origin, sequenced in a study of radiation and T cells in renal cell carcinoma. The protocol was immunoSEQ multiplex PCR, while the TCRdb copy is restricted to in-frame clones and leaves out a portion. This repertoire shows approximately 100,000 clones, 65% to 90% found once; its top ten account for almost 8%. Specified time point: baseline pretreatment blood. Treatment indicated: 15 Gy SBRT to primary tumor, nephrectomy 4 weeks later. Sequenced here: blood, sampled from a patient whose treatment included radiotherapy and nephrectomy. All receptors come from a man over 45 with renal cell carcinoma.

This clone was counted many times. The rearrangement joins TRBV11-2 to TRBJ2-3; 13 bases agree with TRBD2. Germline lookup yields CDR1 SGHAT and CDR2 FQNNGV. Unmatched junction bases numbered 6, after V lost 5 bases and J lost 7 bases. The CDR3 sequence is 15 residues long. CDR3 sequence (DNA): TGTGCCAGCAGCCCTGGACTAGCGGGAGAAAATACGCAGTATTTT. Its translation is CASSPGLAGENTQYF.

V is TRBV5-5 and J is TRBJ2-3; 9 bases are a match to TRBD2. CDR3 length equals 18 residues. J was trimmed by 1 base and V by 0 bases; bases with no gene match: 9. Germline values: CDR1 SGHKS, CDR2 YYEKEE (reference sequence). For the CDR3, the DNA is TGTGCCAGCAGCTTGGGGGCTAGCGGGAATATCGGCACAGATACGCAGTATTTT. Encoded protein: CASSLGASGNIGTDTQYF.

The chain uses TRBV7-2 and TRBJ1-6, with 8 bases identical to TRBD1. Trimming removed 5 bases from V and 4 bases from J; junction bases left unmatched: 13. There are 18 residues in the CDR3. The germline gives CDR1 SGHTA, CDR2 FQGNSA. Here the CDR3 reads CASSIYRGATTYNSPLHF. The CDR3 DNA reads TGTGCCAGCAGCATATACAGGGGGGCCACGACATATAATTCACCCCTCCACTTT. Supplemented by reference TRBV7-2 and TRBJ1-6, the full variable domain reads GAGVSQSPSNKVTEKGKDVELRCDPISGHTALYWYRQSLGQGLEFLIYFQGNSAPDKSGLPSDRFSAERTGGSVSTLTIQRTQQEDSAVYLCASSIYRGATTYNSPLHFGNGTRLTVT.

DNA for the CDR3: TGCGCCAGCAGTCAGACAGTGTCCGTTAGCACAGATACGCAGTATTTT. Translated, it gives CASSQTVSVSTDTQYF. The chain uses TRBV5-1 and TRBJ2-3; D is possibly TRBD1 (5 bases). The CDR3 totals 16 residues. V lost 5 bases and J lost 0, with 16 bases in between. Germline assignment: CDR1 SGHRS and CDR2 YFSETQ.

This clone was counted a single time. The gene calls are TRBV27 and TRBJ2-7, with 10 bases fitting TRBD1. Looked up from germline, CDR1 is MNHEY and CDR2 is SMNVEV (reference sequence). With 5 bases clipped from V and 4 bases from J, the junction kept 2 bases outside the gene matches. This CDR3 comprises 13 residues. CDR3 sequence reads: CASSRQGAYEQYF. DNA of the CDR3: TGTGCCAGCAGTAGACAGGGGGCGTACGAGCAGTACTTC.

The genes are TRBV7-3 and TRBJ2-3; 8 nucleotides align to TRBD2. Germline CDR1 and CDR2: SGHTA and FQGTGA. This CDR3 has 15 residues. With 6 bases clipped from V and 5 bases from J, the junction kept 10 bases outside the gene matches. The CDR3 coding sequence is TGTGCCAGCAGTCAACTAGCGGCCCGAAGAGATACGCAGTATTTT. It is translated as CASSQLAARRDTQYF.

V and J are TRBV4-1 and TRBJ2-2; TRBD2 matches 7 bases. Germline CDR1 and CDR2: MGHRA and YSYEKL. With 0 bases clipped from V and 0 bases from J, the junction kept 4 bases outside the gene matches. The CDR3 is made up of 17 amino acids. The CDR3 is CASSQEGRGANTGELFF. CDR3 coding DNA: TGCGCCAGCAGCCAAGAGGGACGGGGGGCGAACACCGGGGAGCTGTTTTTT.

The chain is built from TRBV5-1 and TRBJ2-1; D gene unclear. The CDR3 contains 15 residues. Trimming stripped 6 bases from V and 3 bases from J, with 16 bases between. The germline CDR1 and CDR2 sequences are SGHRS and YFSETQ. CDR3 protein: CASTSIPKDYNEQFF. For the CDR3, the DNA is TGCGCCAGCACCTCTATACCCAAGGACTACAATGAGCAGTTCTTC.

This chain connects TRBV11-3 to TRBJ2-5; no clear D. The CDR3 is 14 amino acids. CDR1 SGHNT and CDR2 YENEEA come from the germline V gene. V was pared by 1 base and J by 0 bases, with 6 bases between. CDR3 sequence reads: CASSLGDYQETQYF. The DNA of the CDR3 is TGTGCCAGCAGCTTAGGTGACTACCAAGAGACCCAGTACTTC.

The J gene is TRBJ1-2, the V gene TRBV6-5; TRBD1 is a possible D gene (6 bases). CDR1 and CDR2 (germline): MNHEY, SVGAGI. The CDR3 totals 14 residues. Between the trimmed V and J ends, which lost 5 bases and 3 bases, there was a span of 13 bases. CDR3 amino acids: CASSRTTGDYGYTF. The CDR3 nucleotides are TGTGCCAGCAGTAGAACGACAGGCGACTATGGCTACACCTTC.

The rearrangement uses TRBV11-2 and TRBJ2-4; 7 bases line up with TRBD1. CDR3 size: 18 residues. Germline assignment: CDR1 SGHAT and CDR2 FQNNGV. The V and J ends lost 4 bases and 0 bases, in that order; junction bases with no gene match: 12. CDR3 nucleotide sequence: TGTGCCAGCAGCTCCCCGGGACAGTTGGCACTAGCCAAAAACATTCAGTACTTC. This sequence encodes CASSSPGQLALAKNIQYF.

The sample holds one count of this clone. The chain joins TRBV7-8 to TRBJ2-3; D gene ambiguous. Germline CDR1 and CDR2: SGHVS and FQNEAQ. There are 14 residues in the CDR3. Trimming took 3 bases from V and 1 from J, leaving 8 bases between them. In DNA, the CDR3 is TGTGCCAGCAGCTTCCAGAGCGGCACAGATACGCAGTATTTT. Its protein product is CASSFQSGTDTQYF.

The CDR3 protein is CASSVVGGESYNEQFF. CDR3 bases: TGTGCCAGCAGCGTAGTCGGGGGGGAATCGTACAATGAGCAGTTCTTC. The chain couples TRBV9 to TRBJ2-1, with TRBD2 matching over 8 bases. The length of the CDR3 is 16 residues. Germline CDR1 is SGDLS and CDR2 is YYNGEE. V lost 0 bases, J lost 4 bases, and 6 bases stayed unmatched.

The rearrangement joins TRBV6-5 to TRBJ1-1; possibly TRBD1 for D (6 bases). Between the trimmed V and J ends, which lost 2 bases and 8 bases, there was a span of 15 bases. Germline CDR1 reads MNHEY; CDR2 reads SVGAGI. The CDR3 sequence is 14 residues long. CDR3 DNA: TGTGCCAGCAGTTACGCCCCGGGGGGCGGCGAAGCTTTCTTT. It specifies CASSYAPGGGEAFF.

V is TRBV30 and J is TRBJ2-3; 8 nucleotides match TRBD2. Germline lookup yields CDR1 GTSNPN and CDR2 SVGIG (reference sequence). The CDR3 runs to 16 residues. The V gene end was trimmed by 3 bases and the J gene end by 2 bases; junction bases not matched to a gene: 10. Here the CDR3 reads CAWRQKTGGITDTQYF. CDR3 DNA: TGTGCCTGGAGGCAGAAGACGGGGGGGATCACAGATACGCAGTATTTT.

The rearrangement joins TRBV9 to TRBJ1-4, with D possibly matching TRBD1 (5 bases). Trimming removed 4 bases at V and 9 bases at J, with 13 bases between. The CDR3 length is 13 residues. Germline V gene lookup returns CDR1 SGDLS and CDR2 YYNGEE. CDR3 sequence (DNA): TGTGCCAGCAGCCCGCCCCGGGGGAAAAAACTGTTTTTT. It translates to CASSPPRGKKLFF.

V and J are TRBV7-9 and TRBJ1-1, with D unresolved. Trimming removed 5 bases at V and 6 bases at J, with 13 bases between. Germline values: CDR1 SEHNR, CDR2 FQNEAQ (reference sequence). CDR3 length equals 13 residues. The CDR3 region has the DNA TGTGCCAGCAGCCCCGCCTCGGGCGCTGAAGCTTTCTTT. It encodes CASSPASGAEAFF.

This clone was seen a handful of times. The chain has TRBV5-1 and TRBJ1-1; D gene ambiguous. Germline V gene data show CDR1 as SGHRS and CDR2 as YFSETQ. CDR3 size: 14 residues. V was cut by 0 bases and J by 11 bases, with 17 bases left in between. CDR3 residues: CASSLAGGSSVAFF. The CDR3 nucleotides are TGCGCCAGCAGCTTGGCAGGAGGTTCTTCTGTGGCTTTCTTT.

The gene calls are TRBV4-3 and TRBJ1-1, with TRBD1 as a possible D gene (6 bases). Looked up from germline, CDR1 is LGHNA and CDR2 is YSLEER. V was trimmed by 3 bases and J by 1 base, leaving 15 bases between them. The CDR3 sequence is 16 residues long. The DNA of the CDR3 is TGCGCCAGCAGCCAGGCGCACAGGGATCGGAACACTGAAGCTTTCTTT. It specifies CASSQAHRDRNTEAFF.

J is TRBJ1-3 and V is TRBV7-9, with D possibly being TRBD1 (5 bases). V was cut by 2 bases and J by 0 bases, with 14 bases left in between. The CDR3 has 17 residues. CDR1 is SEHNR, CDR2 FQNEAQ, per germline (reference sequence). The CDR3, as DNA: TGTGCCAGCAGCTTACGGGCCGGGGCCCCCTCTGGAAACACCATATATTTT. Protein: CASSLRAGAPSGNTIYF.

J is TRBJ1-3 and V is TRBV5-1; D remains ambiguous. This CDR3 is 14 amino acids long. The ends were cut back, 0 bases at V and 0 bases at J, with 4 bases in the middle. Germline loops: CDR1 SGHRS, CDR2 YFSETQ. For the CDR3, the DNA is TGCGCCAGCAGCTTGGAGAGCTCTGGAAACACCATATATTTT. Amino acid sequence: CASSLESSGNTIYF.

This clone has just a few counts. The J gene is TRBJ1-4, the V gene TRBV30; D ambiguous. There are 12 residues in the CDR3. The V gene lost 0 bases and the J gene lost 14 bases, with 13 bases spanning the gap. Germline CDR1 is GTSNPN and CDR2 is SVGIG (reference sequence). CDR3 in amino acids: CAWSVLGGILFF. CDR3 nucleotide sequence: TGTGCCTGGAGTGTATTAGGAGGGATTCTGTTTTTT.

CDR3 nucleotides: TGTGCCAGCAGTTCCGGACAGGGTGGTTGGGAGACCCAGTACTTC. Its protein is CASSSGQGGWETQYF. The gene calls are TRBV6-5 and TRBJ2-5; TRBD1 matches at 8 bases. The V gene's germline CDR1 is MNHEY and CDR2 SVGAGI. The CDR3 is 15 residues long. Trimming at V came to 4 bases and at J to 5 bases, leaving 9 bases not matched to a gene.

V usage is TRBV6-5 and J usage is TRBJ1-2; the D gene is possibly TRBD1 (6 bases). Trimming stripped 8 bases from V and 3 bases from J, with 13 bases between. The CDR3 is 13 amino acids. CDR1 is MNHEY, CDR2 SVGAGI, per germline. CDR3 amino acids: CASFHRDDYGYTF. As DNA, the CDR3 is TGTGCCAGCTTCCACAGGGATGACTATGGCTACACCTTC.

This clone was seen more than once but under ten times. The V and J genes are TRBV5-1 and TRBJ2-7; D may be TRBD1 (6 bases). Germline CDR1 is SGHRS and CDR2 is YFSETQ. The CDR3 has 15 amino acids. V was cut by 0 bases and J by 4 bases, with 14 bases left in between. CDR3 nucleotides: TGCGCCAGCAGCTTGGCCCCGGACAGAAGTTACGAGCAGTACTTC. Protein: CASSLAPDRSYEQYF.

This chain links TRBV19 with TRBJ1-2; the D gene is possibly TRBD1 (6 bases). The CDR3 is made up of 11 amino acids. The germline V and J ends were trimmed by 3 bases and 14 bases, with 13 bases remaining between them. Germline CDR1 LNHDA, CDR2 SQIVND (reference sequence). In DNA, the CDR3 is TGTGCCAGTAGTATTCCAGGGGCCCAGACCTTC. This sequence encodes CASSIPGAQTF.

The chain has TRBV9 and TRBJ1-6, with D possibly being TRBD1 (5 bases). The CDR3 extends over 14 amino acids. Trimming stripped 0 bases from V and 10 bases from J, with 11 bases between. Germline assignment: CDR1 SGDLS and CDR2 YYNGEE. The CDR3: CASSVGRGRSPLHF. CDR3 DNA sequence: TGTGCCAGCAGCGTAGGGAGGGGAAGATCACCCCTCCACTTT. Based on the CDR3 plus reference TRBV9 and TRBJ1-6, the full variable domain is DSGVTQTPKHLITATGQRVTLRCSPRSGDLSVYWYQQSLDQGLQFLIQYYNGEERAKGNILERFSAQQFPDLHSELNLSSLELGDSALYFCASSVGRGRSPLHFGNGTRLTVT.

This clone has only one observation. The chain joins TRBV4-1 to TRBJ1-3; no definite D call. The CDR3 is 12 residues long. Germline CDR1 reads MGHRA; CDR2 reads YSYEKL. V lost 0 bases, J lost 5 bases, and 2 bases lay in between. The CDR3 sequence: CASSQDRNTIYF. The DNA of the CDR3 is TGCGCCAGCAGCCAAGATCGAAACACCATATATTTT.

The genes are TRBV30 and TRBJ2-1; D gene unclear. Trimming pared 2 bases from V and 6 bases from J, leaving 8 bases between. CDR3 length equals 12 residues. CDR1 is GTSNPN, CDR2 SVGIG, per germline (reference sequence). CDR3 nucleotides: TGTGCCTGGAGTAGAAGGCCCAATGAGCAGTTCTTC. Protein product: CAWSRRPNEQFF. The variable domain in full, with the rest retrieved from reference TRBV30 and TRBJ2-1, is SQTIHQWPATLVQPVGSPLSLECTVEGTSNPNLYWYRQAAGRGLQLLFYSVGIGQISSEVPQNLSASRPQDRQFILSSKKLLLSDSGFYLCAWSRRPNEQFFGPGTRLTVL.

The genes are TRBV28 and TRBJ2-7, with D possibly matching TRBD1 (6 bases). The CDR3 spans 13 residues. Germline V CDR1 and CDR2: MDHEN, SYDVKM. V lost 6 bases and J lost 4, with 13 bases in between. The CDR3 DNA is TGTGCCAGCAGGCGAGGGGGAGTTTACGAGCAGTACTTC. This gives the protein CASRRGGVYEQYF.

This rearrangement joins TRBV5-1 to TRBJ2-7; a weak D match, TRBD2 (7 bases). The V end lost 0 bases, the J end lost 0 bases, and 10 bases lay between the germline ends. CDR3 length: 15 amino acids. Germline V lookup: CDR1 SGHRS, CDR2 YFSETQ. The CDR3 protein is CASSLEGGISYEQYF. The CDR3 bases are TGCGCCAGCAGCTTGGAGGGGGGGATCTCCTACGAGCAGTACTTC.

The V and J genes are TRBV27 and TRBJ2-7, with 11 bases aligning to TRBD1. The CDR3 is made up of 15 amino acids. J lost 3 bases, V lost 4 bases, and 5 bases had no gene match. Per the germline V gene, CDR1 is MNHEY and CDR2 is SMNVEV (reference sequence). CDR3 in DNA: TGTGCCAGCAGTTCAAGGGACAGGGGGATCTACGAGCAGTACTTC. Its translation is CASSSRDRGIYEQYF.